The clone carrying this T cell receptor (beta chain) has more than one count but fewer than ten. Its antigen remains unknown. Time point defined: sample taken at primary tumor resection. The cohort: about 79 early-stage, untreated non-small cell lung cancer patients. The sample is drawn from a study of spatial heterogeneity in lung cancer. The V and J ends lost 3 bases and 5 bases, in that order; junction bases with no gene match: 11. Per germline, CDR1 DFQATT and CDR2 SNEGSKA (reference sequence). This CDR3 contains 16 residues. Every TCR cDNA molecule bore a unique molecular identifier. TCRdb re-called the 5' RACE reads through MiXCR, storing one row per CDR3 protein. The sample holds 25,000 to 30,000 distinct CDR3 sequences, approximately 6.5% seen once. Study-level results: Tumor mutation count correlated with how many alpha and beta TCRs expanded intratumorally. The study found that ubiquitous and regional expanded TCR counts tracked ubiquitous and regional nonsynonymous mutations, respectively.

This chain joins TRBV20-1 and TRBJ2-1; 9 bases line up with TRBD1. This receptor was taken from a male donor with early-stage non-small cell lung cancer. This specimen was lung tumor tissue, taken at surgery. The CDR3 loop is CSASIEPGQGNNEQFF. The DNA for the CDR3 is TGCAGTGCTAGTATAGAACCGGGACAGGGAAACAATGAGCAGTTCTTC.